The 18 T cell receptor beta chains below were found in one sample sequenced in a study of T cells in Graves' hyperthyroidism and ophthalmopathy. Amplification yielded TCR beta CDR3 regions, with RNA transcripts as the source. The study used the HTBI primer set for a first-round RT-PCR of the TCR CDR3. TCRdb reanalysed the multiplex PCR reads using MiXCR and keeps one entry per CDR3 protein. The sample yields around 500,000 distinct CDR3 sequences, around 14% seen once. The sequenced sample consisted of blood. The receptors stem from a woman between 18 and 29 years old with Graves' hyperthyroidism.

This clonotype has at least ten counts. The chain carries TRBV28 and TRBJ2-7, with D hard to call. Germline assignment: CDR1 MDHEN and CDR2 SYDVKM. Trimming removed 3 bases from V and 4 bases from J, with 7 bases in between. This CDR3 has 12 amino acids. Here the CDR3 reads CASSLYSYEQYF. CDR3 nucleotides: TGTGCCAGCAGTTTGTACAGTTACGAGCAGTACTTC.

This clonotype was picked up one time. This chain uses TRBV4-1 with TRBJ1-5; D is unclear. Germline V lookup: CDR1 MGHRA, CDR2 YSYEKL. The CDR3 has 18 amino acids. Trimming took off 0 bases at V and 0 bases at J, with 15 bases between the two ends. The CDR3 bases are TGCGCCAGCAGCCAAGATCGCTACAGACGTTATAGCAATCAGCCCCAGCATTTT. It specifies CASSQDRYRRYSNQPQHF.

This clonotype was counted at least ten times. The chain joins TRBV11-3 to TRBJ2-3; TRBD2 aligns across 12 bases. Germline CDR1 is SGHNT and CDR2 is YENEEA. The CDR3 sequence is 15 residues long. Trimming cost V 4 bases and J 4 bases; bases outside gene matches: 3. The CDR3 sequence: CASSSSGRAADTQYF. The CDR3 nucleotides are TGTGCCAGCAGCTCTAGCGGGAGGGCCGCAGATACGCAGTATTTT.

This chain links TRBV29-1 with TRBJ2-3, with 7 bases fitting TRBD1. CDR3 length: 14 amino acids. Per germline, CDR1 SQVTM and CDR2 ANQGSEA. The ends lost 1 base at V and 4 bases at J; junction bases unmatched: 5. The CDR3 protein is CSVEGIQGADTQYF. CDR3 nucleotides: TGCAGCGTTGAAGGGATCCAGGGGGCAGATACGCAGTATTTT.

In this sample, this clonotype turned up many times. This chain uses TRBV7-3 with TRBJ2-1; 10 positions match TRBD2. This CDR3 contains 16 residues. The V gene's germline CDR1 is SGHTA and CDR2 FQGTGA. The V gene end was trimmed by 1 base and the J gene end by 8 bases; junction bases not matched to a gene: 8. In DNA form, the CDR3 reads TGTGCCAGCAGCTTAAATCAAGCGGGAGGGCACTATGAGCAGTTCTTC. Residues: CASSLNQAGGHYEQFF.

This clonotype was counted ten times or more. The chain uses TRBV27 and TRBJ2-5, with TRBD2 matching 9 bases. J gave up 2 bases and V 1 base, and 2 bases lay outside the gene matches. Germline V gene data show CDR1 as MNHEY and CDR2 as SMNVEV (reference sequence). The CDR3 consists of 15 residues. CDR3 region: CASSLWLAGQETQYF. Here the CDR3 DNA reads TGTGCCAGCAGTTTATGGCTAGCGGGGCAAGAGACCCAGTACTTC.

This clonotype has a count of ten or more. V is TRBV5-1 and J is TRBJ2-1, with 7 bases aligning to TRBD1. Germline trimming cut 3 bases from V and 3 bases from J; bases unmatched to any gene: 6. The CDR3 runs to 15 residues. CDR1 and CDR2 (germline): SGHRS, YFSETQ. CDR3: CASSSGTVDYNEQFF. CDR3 nucleotide sequence: TGCGCCAGCAGCTCCGGGACAGTGGACTACAATGAGCAGTTCTTC.

This clonotype came up many times. The chain links TRBV18 to TRBJ1-1; D is perhaps TRBD1 (5 bases). Germline assignment: CDR1 KGHSH and CDR2 LQKENI. V was shortened by 5 bases and J by 0 bases, with 13 bases between the two germline ends. CDR3 size: 15 residues. The CDR3 bases are TGTGCCAGCTCAGCCCGGGACGGCCTGAACACTGAAGCTTTCTTT. Its translation: CASSARDGLNTEAFF.

The genes are TRBV5-1 and TRBJ2-5; D is possibly TRBD1 (6 bases). V was shortened by 4 bases and J by 3 bases, with 10 bases between the two germline ends. CDR1 and CDR2 from the germline V gene are SGHRS and YFSETQ. CDR3 length: 13 amino acids. The CDR3 region has the DNA TGCGCCAGCAGCGCAGGACAGAAAGAGACCCAGTACTTC. The encoded protein is CASSAGQKETQYF.

This chain connects TRBV9 to TRBJ2-1; D is perhaps TRBD1 or TRBD2 (5 bases each). The CDR3 consists of 12 residues. Germline CDR1 SGDLS, CDR2 YYNGEE. Trimming left V 3 bases short and J 6 bases short, with 7 bases between. The DNA for the CDR3 is TGTGCCAGCAGCGGGGGGACCAATGAGCAGTTCTTC. Residues: CASSGGTNEQFF.

This clonotype has at least ten counts. The J gene is TRBJ1-1, the V gene TRBV19, with D unresolved. V was clipped by 3 bases and J by 6 bases, with 8 bases between them. Germline V CDR1 and CDR2: LNHDA, SQIVND (reference sequence). The CDR3 has 12 amino acids. The CDR3 loop reads CASSIEGSEAFF. CDR3 nucleotide sequence: TGTGCCAGTAGTATCGAGGGTTCTGAAGCTTTCTTT. Together with reference TRBV19 and TRBJ1-1, the CDR3 gives the full variable domain: DGGITQSPKYLFRKEGQNVTLSCEQNLNHDAMYWYRQDPGQGLRLIYYSQIVNDFQKGDIAEGYSVSREKKESFPLTVTSAQKNPTAFYLCASSIEGSEAFFGQGTRLTVV.

This clonotype has at least ten counts. The chain joins TRBV3-1 to TRBJ2-7; 7 bases map to TRBD2. V shed 6 bases and J 4 bases; nucleotides not matched to a gene: 9. Germline CDR1 LGHDT, CDR2 YNNKEL (reference sequence). The CDR3 extends over 14 amino acids. The CDR3 here is CASSGGRDRYEQYF. CDR3 sequence (DNA): TGTGCCAGCAGTGGCGGGAGAGATAGGTACGAGCAGTACTTC.

In its sample, this clonotype was seen many times. The rearrangement joins TRBV28 to TRBJ2-3; D gene ambiguous. The V and J ends lost 1 base and 9 bases respectively, with 8 bases between them. The CDR3 is made up of 12 amino acids. CDR1 and CDR2 (germline): MDHEN, SYDVKM. The DNA of the CDR3 is TGTGCCAGCAGTTTATCCCGCTCCACGCAGTATTTT. It yields the protein CASSLSRSTQYF.

As to this clonotype: At one end, the junction sequence differs from germline, possibly due to a read error. Here the CDR3 reads CASSLADTRYF. CDR3 bases: TGTGCCAGCAGTTTGGCAGATACGCGGTATTTT. The chain combines TRBV27 with TRBJ2-3; D not certain. CDR1 and CDR2 (germline): MNHEY, SMNVEV (reference sequence). This CDR3 spans 11 amino acids.

The CDR3, as DNA: TGTGCCTGGGGGGAGGGCTCCGGTCGGGATACGCAGTATTTT. Amino acid sequence: CAWGEGSGRDTQYF. The genes are TRBV30 and TRBJ2-3, with 7 bases that match TRBD2. Germline-derived CDR1 and CDR2 are GTSNPN and SVGIG (reference sequence). CDR3 size: 14 residues. Trimming cost V 5 bases and J 6 bases; bases outside gene matches: 11.

There are many counts of this clonotype. The rearrangement uses TRBV7-3 and TRBJ2-5; D is unresolved. From germline, CDR1 is SGHTA and CDR2 FQGTGA. This CDR3 is 13 amino acids long. The V gene lost 3 bases and the J gene lost 2 bases, with 7 bases spanning the gap. CDR3 amino acids: CASSLWAQETQYF. CDR3 nucleotides: TGTGCCAGCAGCTTGTGGGCACAAGAGACCCAGTACTTC.

This clonotype has at least ten counts. The chain combines TRBV30 with TRBJ1-1; the match to TRBD1 covers 7 bases. The CDR3 is 12 residues long. V dropped 3 bases and J dropped 3; count of bases not matched to a gene: 1. Looked up from germline, CDR1 is GTSNPN and CDR2 is SVGIG (reference sequence). CDR3 protein: CAWRDRDTEAFF. As DNA, the CDR3 is TGTGCCTGGAGAGACAGGGACACTGAAGCTTTCTTT.

The sample holds a few counts of this clonotype. This chain joins TRBV19 and TRBJ2-3; TRBD2 is a possible D gene (6 bases). This CDR3 has 15 residues. Trimming pared 5 bases from V and 3 bases from J, leaving 15 bases between. Germline CDR1 LNHDA, CDR2 SQIVND (reference sequence). Here the CDR3 reads CASSAGRAMTDTQYF. The CDR3, as DNA: TGTGCCAGTAGTGCGGGACGGGCCATGACAGATACGCAGTATTTT.